Presented here are 12 T cell receptor beta chains from one specimen sequenced in a study of blood T cell repertoires in COVID-19. Clones were read by immunoSEQ multiplex PCR, and TCRdb kept only the in-frame ones, dropping some. The table has about 160,000 clones, about 85% seen once. The specimen sequenced was peripheral blood. All receptors come from an elderly man with COVID-19, enrolled during active disease.

This chain links TRBV6-6 with TRBJ1-2, with D possibly matching TRBD1 (6 bases). Germline V gene lookup returns CDR1 MNHNY and CDR2 SVGAGI (reference sequence). The CDR3 is made up of 16 amino acids. Between the trimmed V and J ends, which lost 6 bases and 0 bases, there was a span of 17 bases. The CDR3 loop reads CASRILRGSANYGYTF. The CDR3 nucleotides read TGTGCCAGCAGGATTCTCAGGGGATCTGCTAACTATGGCTACACCTTC.

This clone has only one observation. The same CDR3 arises from other DNA sequences in this sample as well. This chain joins TRBV5-1 and TRBJ2-3; D remains unclear. The CDR3 spans 15 residues. V gave up 0 bases and J gave up 0 bases, with 8 bases separating them. Germline values: CDR1 SGHRS, CDR2 YFSETQ. The CDR3 nucleotides are TGCGCCAGCAGCTTGGGGTCAGGTAGCACAGATACGCAGTATTTT. As protein: CASSLGSGSTDTQYF.

This clone was counted many times. The chain has TRBV4-1 and TRBJ2-7; the D gene is possibly TRBD2 (5 bases). The CDR3 length is 16 residues. V was trimmed by 1 base and J by 0 bases, leaving 13 bases between them. Germline values: CDR1 MGHRA, CDR2 YSYEKL. For the CDR3, the DNA is TGCGCCAGCAGCCAAGGGACTGGAAAGTACTCCTACGAGCAGTACTTC. Its translation is CASSQGTGKYSYEQYF.

The CDR3 sequence is CASGRQGETDTQYF. CDR3 nucleotides: TGCGCCAGCGGGAGACAGGGGGAAACAGATACGCAGTATTTT. This chain connects TRBV5-1 to TRBJ2-3; 9 bases are a match to TRBD1. Germline CDR1 reads SGHRS; CDR2 reads YFSETQ. The CDR3 is made up of 14 amino acids. Germline trimming cut 7 bases from V and 3 bases from J; bases unmatched to any gene: 6. Full variable domain (missing parts from reference TRBV5-1 and TRBJ2-3): KAGVTQTPRYLIKTRGQQVTLSCSPISGHRSVSWYQQTPGQGLQFLFEYFSETQRNKGNFPGRFSGRQFSNSRSEMNVSTLELGDSALYLCASGRQGETDTQYFGPGTRLTVL.

CDR3 residues: CASRVSGAPRNEQFF. CDR3 DNA sequence: TGTGCCAGCAGGGTTTCAGGGGCGCCTCGGAATGAGCAGTTCTTC. The gene calls are TRBV28 and TRBJ2-1; D may be TRBD1 (6 bases). Trimming pared 6 bases from V and 7 bases from J, leaving 19 bases between. Germline V gene data show CDR1 as MDHEN and CDR2 as SYDVKM. This CDR3 region has 15 residues.

This clone was recorded only once. The chain recombines TRBV6-5 with TRBJ2-1; 7 positions match TRBD1. This CDR3 spans 12 amino acids. The V gene's germline CDR1 is MNHEY and CDR2 SVGAGI. V lost 6 bases and J lost 7; bases outside the gene matches: 3. The CDR3 loop is CASSRDSNEQFF. DNA for the CDR3: TGTGCCAGCAGCCGGGACAGTAATGAGCAGTTCTTC.

This chain links TRBV6-2 or TRBV6-3 with TRBJ1-5; D is unclear. The CDR3 consists of 15 residues. CDR1 and CDR2 (germline): MNHEY, SVGEGT. V lost 0 bases and J 1 base, leaving 7 bases between the germline ends. This chain's CDR3 is CASSYSTVSNQPQHF. CDR3 bases: TGTGCCAGCAGTTACTCCACAGTGAGCAATCAGCCCCAGCATTTT.

The V and J genes are TRBV7-9 and TRBJ2-7; D gene unclear. Germline CDR1 SEHNR, CDR2 FQNEAQ (reference sequence). The length of the CDR3 is 12 residues. V was shortened by 4 bases and J by 13 bases, with 17 bases between the two germline ends. This CDR3 is CASSSSNPELYF. The DNA for the CDR3 is TGTGCCAGCAGCTCGTCTAACCCTGAGCTTTACTTC. Drawing the rest from reference TRBV7-9 and TRBJ2-7, the complete variable domain is DTGVSQNPRHKITKRGQNVTFRCDPISEHNRLYWYRQTLGQGPEFLTYFQNEAQLEKSRLLSDRFSAERPKGSFSTLEIQRTEQGDSAMYLCASSSSNPELYFGPGTRLTVT.

This clone was picked up a small number of times. The chain links TRBV5-5 to TRBJ1-5; D unresolved. The length of the CDR3 is 13 residues. V gave up 2 bases and J gave up 6 bases, with 9 bases separating them. Germline CDR1 and CDR2: SGHKS and YYEKEE (reference sequence). CDR3 in DNA: TGTGCCAGCAGCTTCCTAAGTGGTCAGCCCCAGCATTTT. Residues: CASSFLSGQPQHF.

The chain uses TRBV7-3 and TRBJ2-1, with TRBD2 as a possible D gene (6 bases). Germline assignment: CDR1 SGHTA and CDR2 FQGTGA. Between the trimmed V and J ends, which lost 4 bases and 5 bases, there was a span of 9 bases. CDR3 length: 13 amino acids. The CDR3 spells CASSSPGDNEQFF. DNA of the CDR3: TGTGCCAGCAGCTCCCCGGGGGACAATGAGCAGTTCTTC.

V and J are TRBV21-1 and TRBJ1-5; TRBD1 is the table's D call, not checked against the DNA. TRBV21-1 is annotated as a pseudogene. The CDR3 consists of 15 residues. CDR3 nucleotides: TGTGCCAGTGTCCCGGGACAGGGGTTCAATCAGCCCCAGCATTTT. Translating it yields CASVPGQGFNQPQHF.

V is TRBV11-2 and J is TRBJ2-1, with TRBD2 identical over 12 bases. Germline CDR1 SGHAT, CDR2 FQNNGV. This CDR3 has 16 amino acids. The junction had 7 bases not matched to a gene; V was cut back by 2 bases and J by 8 bases. This chain's CDR3 is CASSLLAGGHLDEQFF. DNA of the CDR3: TGTGCCAGCAGCTTACTAGCGGGGGGGCACCTGGATGAGCAGTTCTTC.